The rows below give T cell receptor beta chains drawn from one sample of a study of PD-L1 blockade in urothelial cancer. Sequencing was performed with immunoSEQ multiplex PCR; in TCRdb, only in-frame clones are kept and a portion is missing. The sample consists of 30,000 or so clones, 89% of them appearing once. Source: PBMCs, taken around atezolizumab (anti-PD-L1) treatment. These receptors all stem from an older man with urothelial cancer. CDR3s include the opening cysteine and the closing phenylalanine or tryptophan. The D gene is left open where the match is weak. Clone size, where shown, is once, few, many, or a class for clones that have expanded.

d_gene,j_gene,abundance,v_gene,len,CDR3nt,CDR3aa
-,TRBJ2-2,once,TRBV7-8,14,TGTGCCAGCAGCGGGACACGGAACACCGGGGAGCTGTTTTTT,CASSGTRNTGELFF
TRBD2,TRBJ2-1,-,TRBV9,15,TGTGCCAGCAGCGTAGAAATTAGCGGGACAAATGAGCAGTTCTTC,CASSVEISGTNEQFF
-,TRBJ2-3,-,TRBV7-9,12,TGTGCCAGCAGCTCGGAGTCAGATACGCAGTATTTT,CASSSESDTQYF
TRBD2,TRBJ2-1,-,TRBV4-1,13,TGCGCCAGCAGCCGTGCTAGCGGGAATGAGCAGTTCTTC,CASSRASGNEQFF
-,TRBJ1-3,-,TRBV10-1,13,TGCGCCAGCAGTCCGAGCTCTGGAAACACCATATATTTT,CASSPSSGNTIYF
-,TRBJ2-5,-,TRBV21-1,15,TGTGCCAGCAGCAAAGGGCACGGGAAGGAAGAGACCCAGTACTTC,CASSKGHGKEETQYF
-,TRBJ2-1,-,TRBV19,16,TGTGCCAGTAGTGCCGCGACAGGTTTGGGGTACAATGAGCAGTTCTTC,CASSAATGLGYNEQFF
-,TRBJ1-5,-,TRBV7-9,14,TGTGCCAGCAGCTTCTTCGGGGAGGATCAGCCCCAGCATTTT,CASSFFGEDQPQHF
TRBD1,TRBJ1-5,-,TRBV7-9,15,TGTGCCAGCAGCTGGACAGGGGATAGCAATCAGCCCCAGCATTTT,CASSWTGDSNQPQHF
TRBD2,TRBJ2-3,-,TRBV5-1,16,TGCGCCAGCAGCTTACTAGCGGGCCCTTCCACAGATACGCAGTATTTT,CASSLLAGPSTDTQYF
TRBD1,TRBJ2-3,-,TRBV6-1,15,TGTGCCAGCAGTGACCGGGACAGCGATGCCTCTACGCAGTATTTT,CASSDRDSDASTQYF
-,TRBJ2-7,-,TRBV5-1,15,TGCGCCAGCAGCCATTCGGGATCGACAAGGGACGAGCAGTACTTC,CASSHSGSTRDEQYF
-,TRBJ1-1,-,TRBV28,13,TGTGCCAGCTCGCTGGGGGGAGGCCTTGAAGCTTTCTTT,CASSLGGGLEAFF
-,TRBJ2-1,-,TRBV7-7,17,TGTGCCAGCAGCCCCCTAAGCCTAGCGTCCACCTACAATGAGCAGTTCTTC,CASSPLSLASTYNEQFF
-,TRBJ2-7,-,TRBV5-1,14,TGCGCCAGCCGATGGGGGGAGGCCGGCTACGAGCAGTACTTC,CASRWGEAGYEQYF
TRBD2,TRBJ2-3,-,TRBV7-2,14,TGTGCCAGCAGCCCCAGCGGGAGAACAGATACGCAGTATTTT,CASSPSGRTDTQYF
TRBD1,TRBJ2-1,once,TRBV27,14,TGTGCCAGCACCCCCGGGGACAGGGGTGGTGAGCAGTTCTTC,CASTPGDRGGEQFF
-,TRBJ1-3,-,TRBV11-2,13,TGTGCCAGCAGCCGGGGGGTGGGAAACACCATATATTTT,CASSRGVGNTIYF
TRBD1,TRBJ1-1,-,TRBV19,12,TGTGCCAGTCCGGACAGGGGAGGTGAAGCTTTCTTT,CASPDRGGEAFF
TRBD1,TRBJ2-5,-,TRBV7-2,14,TGTGCCAGCAGTTGGGACAGGGTTTCGGAGACCCAGTACTTC,CASSWDRVSETQYF
TRBD1,TRBJ2-1,-,TRBV6-1,15,TGTGCCAGCACCACCGGACAGGGGACCTACAATGAGCAGTTCTTC,CASTTGQGTYNEQFF
TRBD1,TRBJ2-1,-,TRBV5-1,14,TGCGCCAGCCAAACCGGGACAGTGGACAATGAGCAGTTCTTC,CASQTGTVDNEQFF
-,TRBJ2-3,once,TRBV9,16,TGTGCCAGCAGCCGAGATGGCGGTTCTAGCACAGATACGCAGTATTTT,CASSRDGGSSTDTQYF
-,TRBJ1-2,-,TRBV7-6,15,TGTGCCAGCAGCTTAGTCCCAGGGGTAGGATATGGCTACACCTTC,CASSLVPGVGYGYTF
-,TRBJ1-2,-,TRBV6-6,12,TGTGCCAGCTTTAATCCCAACTATGGCTACACCTTC,CASFNPNYGYTF
TRBD2,TRBJ2-2,-,TRBV10-3,17,TGTGCCATCAGAATGACTAGCGGGAGATCGAACACCGGGGAGCTGTTTTTT,CAIRMTSGRSNTGELFF
TRBD1,TRBJ1-3,-,TRBV15,19,TGTGCCACCAGCAGGGCTTTGTCGGGACAGGGGGCCTCTGGAAACACCATATATTTT,CATSRALSGQGASGNTIYF
TRBD2,TRBJ2-3,-,TRBV15,16,TGTGCCACCAGCAGAAACATAGCGGGAGGGGGAGATACGCAGTATTTT,CATSRNIAGGGDTQYF
TRBD2,TRBJ2-2,-,TRBV11-3,15,TGTGCCAGCAGCTTTAGCGGGACAACAGCCGGGGAGCTGTTTTTT,CASSFSGTTAGELFF
-,TRBJ1-1,-,TRBV6-5,14,TGTGCCAGCAGTTCGACAGCCTTGAACACTGAAGCTTTCTTT,CASSSTALNTEAFF
TRBD2,TRBJ2-7,-,TRBV5-5,15,TGTGCCAGCAGCTTACTTAGCGGGACCCCGTACGAGCAGTACTTC,CASSLLSGTPYEQYF
-,TRBJ1-1,-,TRBV11-3,15,TGTGCCAGCAGCTCCCCCCTTGACAGACACACTGAAGCTTTCTTT,CASSSPLDRHTEAFF
TRBD2,TRBJ2-2,-,TRBV9,15,TGTGCCAGCAGCTCTAGACTAGCGGACACCGGGGAGCTGTTTTTT,CASSSRLADTGELFF
TRBD2,TRBJ2-3,-,TRBV28,18,TGTGCCAGCAGTTTGTACGTAGGCGGGAGGTTGAGCCCAGATACGCAGTATTTT,CASSLYVGGRLSPDTQYF
-,TRBJ2-3,-,TRBV5-1,13,TGCGCCAGCAGCCTCCCCGGGACAGATACGCAGTATTTT,CASSLPGTDTQYF